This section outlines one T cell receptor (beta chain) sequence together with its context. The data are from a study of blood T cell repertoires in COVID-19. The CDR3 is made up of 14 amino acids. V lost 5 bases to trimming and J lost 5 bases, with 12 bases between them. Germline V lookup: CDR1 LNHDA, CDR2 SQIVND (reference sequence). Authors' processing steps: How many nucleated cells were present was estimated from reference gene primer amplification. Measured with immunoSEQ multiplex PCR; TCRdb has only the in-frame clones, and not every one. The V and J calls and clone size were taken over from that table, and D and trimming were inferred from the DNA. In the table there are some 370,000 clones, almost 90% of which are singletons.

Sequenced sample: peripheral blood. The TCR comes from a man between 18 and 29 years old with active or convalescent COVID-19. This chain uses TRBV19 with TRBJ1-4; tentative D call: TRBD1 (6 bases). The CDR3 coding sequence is TGTGCCAGTAGTGCAGACAGGTCAAATGAAAAACTGTTTTTT. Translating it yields CASSADRSNEKLFF.